This T cell receptor beta chain was obtained from a study of early T cells in non-severe SARS-CoV-2 infection. Study-wide results and limits: Database matching using VDJdb favored anti-spike CD8 responses, with private and CD4 specificities left missing.

Unique molecular identifiers were attached to individual cDNA molecules. TCRdb reanalysed the 5' RACE reads using MiXCR and keeps one entry per CDR3 protein. The sample holds about 83,000 distinct CDR3 sequences, around 15% seen once. Of note for this clonotype: What it binds is not known.

The CDR3 is 19 residues long. Germline V gives CDR1 SGDLS, CDR2 YYNGEE. Between the trimmed V and J ends, which lost 4 bases and 6 bases, there was a span of 29 bases. The TCR sequence derives from an adult who was a healthcare worker with PCR-confirmed SARS-CoV-2 infection or an uninfected control (not recorded which). The sample was whole blood. This chain uses TRBV9 with TRBJ2-1, with D tentatively TRBD1 (5 bases). CDR3 coding DNA: TGTGCCAGCAGCCCCGTGGTCTACCGGACACAGGATCAGATCAATGAGCAGTTCTTC. Protein: CASSPVVYRTQDQINEQFF. The full variable domain, its missing parts supplied by reference TRBV9 and TRBJ2-1, is DSGVTQTPKHLITATGQRVTLRCSPRSGDLSVYWYQQSLDQGLQFLIQYYNGEERAKGNILERFSAQQFPDLHSELNLSSLELGDSALYFCASSPVVYRTQDQINEQFFGPGTRLTVL.